A selection of T cell receptor beta chains follows, all from one sample in a study of CD8 T cells in ankylosing spondylitis. From the 5' RACE reads, TCRdb called clonotypes with MiXCR, one entry per CDR3 protein. There are under 300,000 distinct CDR3 sequences in the sample; over 8.5% occur only once, and almost 7% lies in the top ten. Material for sequencing was blood, either unsorted or a sorted T cell fraction (not recorded which). These receptors came from a male donor with ankylosing spondylitis or in good health (not recorded which). CDR3s include the opening cysteine and the closing phenylalanine or tryptophan. D genes are given only for firm matches. Expanded clones get a size class; other rows say once, few or many, or leave the size out.

size: NA; J: TRBJ1-2; D: NA; V: TRBV3-1; CDR3: CASSPVRNYGYTF; DNA: TGTGCCAGCAGCCCGGTCAGGAACTATGGCTACACCTTC
size: many; J: TRBJ2-2; D: NA; V: TRBV14; CDR3: CASSPSGDANTGELFF; DNA: TGTGCCAGCAGCCCTTCAGGGGACGCGAACACCGGGGAGCTGTTTTTT
size: many; J: TRBJ2-5; D: TRBD2; V: TRBV28; CDR3: CASSPRLAGGIETQYF; DNA: TGTGCCAGCAGCCCCCGACTAGCGGGAGGTATAGAGACCCAGTACTTC
size: NA; J: TRBJ2-5; D: NA; V: TRBV7-2; CDR3: CASSFQSPQETQYF; DNA: TGTGCCAGCAGCTTCCAGAGTCCGCAAGAGACCCAGTACTTC
size: few; J: TRBJ2-7; D: NA; V: TRBV18; CDR3: CASSLLDGFSYEQYF; DNA: TGTGCCAGCTCACTCCTGGACGGATTCTCCTACGAGCAGTACTTC
size: many; J: TRBJ2-1; D: NA; V: TRBV12-3/TRBV12-4; CDR3: CASGGGQSYNEQFF; DNA: TGTGCCAGCGGGGGGGGCCAGTCTTACAATGAGCAGTTCTTC
size: many; J: TRBJ2-3; D: NA; V: TRBV9; CDR3: CASSSTPGGMDTQYF; DNA: TGTGCCAGCAGCTCGACACCTGGGGGAATGGATACGCAGTATTTT
size: NA; J: TRBJ2-5; D: NA; V: TRBV5-1; CDR3: CASSFPDGKETQYF; DNA: TGCGCCAGCAGCTTTCCGGACGGGAAAGAGACCCAGTACTTC
size: many; J: TRBJ2-1; D: TRBD1; V: TRBV10-3; CDR3: CAISEPKPDRGPYEQFF; DNA: TGTGCCATCAGTGAGCCGAAGCCGGACAGGGGGCCGTATGAGCAGTTCTTC
size: NA; J: TRBJ2-1; D: NA; V: TRBV5-8; CDR3: CARRERTYNEQFF; DNA: TGTGCCCGGAGGGAGCGGACCTACAATGAGCAGTTCTTC
size: many; J: TRBJ2-5; D: NA; V: TRBV6-5; CDR3: CASRTGRETQYF; DNA: TGTGCCAGCAGAACAGGGAGAGAGACCCAGTACTTC
size: many; J: TRBJ1-1; D: TRBD1; V: TRBV9; CDR3: CASSISGGTGNTEAFF; DNA: TGTGCCAGCAGCATCTCTGGGGGGACAGGGAACACTGAAGCTTTCTTT
size: NA; J: TRBJ2-7; D: NA; V: TRBV20-1; CDR3: CSARDAVTYEQYF; DNA: TGCAGTGCTAGAGACGCAGTTACCTACGAGCAGTACTTC
size: many; J: TRBJ2-3; D: NA; V: TRBV9; CDR3: CASSHEQSLRADTQYF; DNA: TGTGCCAGCAGCCATGAACAGAGTCTACGGGCAGATACGCAGTATTTT